The entry below describes one T cell receptor beta chain. The germline V gene encodes CDR1 SNHLY and CDR2 FYNNEI. The length of the CDR3 is 13 residues. The V end lost 6 bases, the J end lost 4 bases, and 9 bases lay between the germline ends. This entry is derived from a study of blood T cell repertoires in COVID-19. As for the study in general: Specimens from acute and convalescent COVID-19 originated in the United States, Italy and Spain.

Measured with immunoSEQ multiplex PCR; TCRdb has only the in-frame clones, and not every one. The sample consists of about 61,000 clones, roughly 90% of them appearing once. The source material was peripheral blood. The TCR sequence derives from a woman aged 45-60 years with active or convalescent COVID-19. The chain links TRBV2 to TRBJ2-2; the D gene is possibly TRBD1 (5 bases). The chain's CDR3 is CASRQDLTGELFF. The CDR3 DNA reads as TGTGCCAGCAGACAGGACCTCACCGGGGAGCTGTTTTTT.